This T cell receptor (beta chain) was observed in a study of cytomegalovirus exposure and HLA in healthy donors. This CDR3 has 13 amino acids. CDR1 is GTSNPN and CDR2 is SVGIG in the germline V gene (reference sequence). V was clipped by 4 bases and J by 1 base, with 10 bases between them. Healthy bone marrow donors made up the donor group. Study-wide results and limits: A prior analysis recorded that most TCR beta V segments were productive about 90% or about 30% of the time.

Points on this clone: No antigen is known for it.

Researchers ran the PCR with 60 Vbeta and 13 Jbeta primers. TCRdb's copy holds only in-frame clones and misses some; the assay was immunoSEQ multiplex PCR. This sample has 150,000 or so clones, with over 65% found just once. Sequencing input: PBMCs. The sequence was collected from a man aged 25-45 years in good health and CMV-seronegative. The chain recombines TRBV30 with TRBJ1-1, with D unclear. The CDR3 loop reads CAWKSARNTEAFF. CDR3 sequence (DNA): TGTGCCTGGAAATCCGCCAGGAACACTGAAGCTTTCTTT.